The 30 T cell receptor beta chains below come from one sample, sequenced in a study of graft-versus-host responses after intestinal transplantation. Only in-frame clones appear in the TCRdb table, and some are missing; sequencing was by immunoSEQ multiplex PCR. The sample lists some 9,800 clones, 91% seen once, with about 2.1% in the top ten. The material was PBMCs, obtained about 47 days after intestinal transplant. The receptors come from a human patient who received an intestinal transplant, so some T cells may come from the graft donor.

The CDR3 here is CATVRAEAFF. Written as DNA, the CDR3 is TGCGCCACGGTAAGGGCTGAAGCTTTCTTT. This chain connects TRBV4-1 to TRBJ1-1; D unclear. The V and J ends lost 10 bases and 6 bases respectively, with 9 bases between them. Germline lookup yields CDR1 MGHRA and CDR2 YSYEKL. This CDR3 region has 10 residues.

The rearrangement links TRBV7-9 to TRBJ1-2; unclear D gene. CDR3 length: 13 amino acids. The ends were cut back, 5 bases at V and 6 bases at J, with 13 bases in the middle. In germline, CDR1 is SEHNR, CDR2 FQNEAQ (reference sequence). The CDR3 spells CASSTSLWDGYTF. CDR3 DNA sequence: TGTGCCAGCAGCACCTCCCTCTGGGATGGCTACACCTTC.

This rearrangement joins TRBV11-2 to TRBJ2-7; 13 bases agree with TRBD2. The CDR3 loop spans 17 amino acids. Trimming cost V 0 bases and J 3 bases; bases outside gene matches: 5. From germline, CDR1 is SGHAT and CDR2 FQNNGV. The CDR3 here is CASSLDPGLAGCYEQYF. The CDR3 DNA sequence: TGTGCCAGCAGCTTAGATCCGGGACTAGCGGGATGCTACGAGCAGTACTTC.

The chain combines TRBV5-5 with TRBJ2-5; a weak D match, TRBD1 (6 bases). Germline CDR1 and CDR2: SGHKS and YYEKEE (reference sequence). CDR3 length: 13 residues. V shed 6 bases and J shed 3 bases, with 12 bases lying between them. CDR3 DNA: TGTGCCAGCATCCCCGAGGGGGAAGAGACCCAGTACTTC. Translating it yields CASIPEGEETQYF.

The genes are TRBV13 and TRBJ2-5; perhaps TRBD2 as D (7 bases). Germline V gene sequence: CDR1 PRHDT, CDR2 FYEKMQ (reference sequence). V gave up 2 bases and J gave up 4 bases, with 14 bases separating them. The CDR3 consists of 15 residues. This chain's CDR3 is CASSLLQGGGETQYF. Here the CDR3 DNA reads TGTGCCAGCAGCTTATTACAGGGAGGGGGAGAGACCCAGTACTTC.

The chain recombines TRBV29-1 with TRBJ2-7, with 12 positions matching TRBD2. The trim removed 3 bases at V and 3 bases at J, leaving 12 bases unmatched. The CDR3 length is 17 residues. Germline CDR1 is SQVTM and CDR2 is ANQGSEA. The CDR3, as DNA: TGCAGCGTTGAGCGAATAAGACTAGCGGGAGTTAGCTACGAGCAGTACTTC. Translating it yields CSVERIRLAGVSYEQYF.

CDR3 sequence: CASSRDRTSGGSSYNEQFF. In DNA, the CDR3 is TGTGCCAGCAGCCGCGACCGGACTAGCGGGGGGAGCTCCTACAATGAGCAGTTCTTC. This chain joins TRBV11-3 and TRBJ2-1, with TRBD2 identical over 14 bases. Germline V gene sequence: CDR1 SGHNT, CDR2 YENEEA. The length of the CDR3 is 19 residues. Trimming removed 5 bases from V and 0 bases from J; junction bases left unmatched: 9.

The chain employs TRBV15 and TRBJ2-2, with a weak D call TRBD2 (7 bases). The germline CDR1 and CDR2 sequences are LNHNV and YYDKDF (reference sequence). Trimming took off 5 bases at V and 3 bases at J, with 13 bases between the two ends. The CDR3 covers 15 residues. The CDR3: CATSLGGADTGELFF. CDR3 nucleotide sequence: TGTGCCACCAGCTTGGGGGGGGCGGACACCGGGGAGCTGTTTTTT.

The chain has TRBV28 and TRBJ1-2; TRBD1 matches 8 bases. The CDR3 consists of 15 residues. Germline CDR1 and CDR2: MDHEN and SYDVKM. With V trimmed by 6 bases and J by 8 bases, 14 bases remained unmatched. CDR3 sequence reads: CASSPTGGIERGYTF. CDR3 DNA: TGTGCCAGCAGCCCCACAGGGGGTATTGAACGGGGCTACACCTTC.

The chain links TRBV5-1 to TRBJ1-5; D perhaps matches TRBD1 (6 bases). CDR3 length: 15 residues. V was clipped by 4 bases and J by 3 bases, with 14 bases between them. Looked up from germline, CDR1 is SGHRS and CDR2 is YFSETQ. CDR3 bases: TGCGCCAGCAGCGGGGGCGACGGCTTCAATCAGCCCCAGCATTTT. The encoded protein is CASSGGDGFNQPQHF.

This clone was counted between two and nine times. V gene TRBV6-5 combines with J gene TRBJ2-1; 7 bases line up with TRBD1. Germline loops: CDR1 MNHEY, CDR2 SVGAGI. This CDR3 has 11 amino acids. Unmatched junction bases numbered 2, after V lost 7 bases and J lost 8 bases. The CDR3 sequence: CASTQGDEQFF. In DNA, the CDR3 is TGTGCCAGCACCCAGGGGGATGAGCAGTTCTTC.

The chain uses TRBV5-6 and TRBJ1-2, with D possibly being TRBD1 (5 bases). The CDR3 loop spans 13 amino acids. Trimming stripped 4 bases from V and 7 bases from J, with 14 bases between. In germline, CDR1 is SGHDT, CDR2 YYEEEE. As DNA, the CDR3 is TGTGCCAGCAGCATGCAAGGGGCGGCTGGCTACACCTTC. It translates to CASSMQGAAGYTF.

The chain combines TRBV7-9 with TRBJ2-3; 9 nucleotides line up with TRBD2. CDR1 is SEHNR and CDR2 is FQNEAQ in the germline V gene (reference sequence). This CDR3 has 16 residues. Unmatched junction bases numbered 4, after V lost 0 bases and J lost 3 bases. CDR3 sequence reads: CASSLALAGTTDTQYF. The CDR3 nucleotides read TGTGCCAGCAGCTTAGCTCTAGCGGGAACTACAGATACGCAGTATTTT.

V is TRBV5-6 and J is TRBJ1-2, with D tentatively TRBD1 (6 bases). The V and J ends lost 2 bases and 6 bases respectively, with 14 bases between them. The length of the CDR3 is 14 residues. The germline CDR1 and CDR2 sequences are SGHDT and YYEEEE. CDR3 coding DNA: TGTGCCAGCAGCTTTGGAAGCAGGGGCGATGGCTACACCTTC. It translates to CASSFGSRGDGYTF.

The chain uses TRBV6-6 and TRBJ2-3; no clear D gene. The germline gives CDR1 MNHNY, CDR2 SVGAGI (reference sequence). V gave up 7 bases and J gave up 1 base, with 15 bases separating them. This CDR3 spans 15 amino acids. The chain's CDR3 is CASIVGPVGTDTQYF. CDR3 nucleotides: TGTGCCAGCATCGTTGGGCCCGTGGGCACAGATACGCAGTATTTT.

A remark on this clone: The same CDR3 also results from other DNA sequences found in this sample. This chain links TRBV5-1 with TRBJ1-5, with D possibly matching TRBD1 (6 bases). V was shortened by 0 bases and J by 6 bases, with 13 bases between the two germline ends. CDR1 is SGHRS, CDR2 YFSETQ, per germline. The CDR3 covers 15 residues. The CDR3 spells CASSLGGSRGQPQHF. CDR3 nucleotides: TGCGCCAGCAGCTTGGGGGGGTCCAGGGGTCAGCCCCAGCATTTT. The full variable domain, completed using reference TRBV5-1 and TRBJ1-5, is KAGVTQTPRYLIKTRGQQVTLSCSPISGHRSVSWYQQTPGQGLQFLFEYFSETQRNKGNFPGRFSGRQFSNSRSEMNVSTLELGDSALYLCASSLGGSRGQPQHFGDGTRLSIL.

The chain employs TRBV9 and TRBJ1-1, with 9 positions matching TRBD1. Trimming took 3 bases from V and 0 from J; bases not matched to a gene: 6. Per the germline V gene, CDR1 is SGDLS and CDR2 is YYNGEE. This CDR3 comprises 16 residues. The CDR3 DNA is TGTGCCAGCAGCGCTGGGACAGGGAACATGAACACTGAAGCTTTCTTT. Translated: CASSAGTGNMNTEAFF.

This chain joins TRBV4-2 and TRBJ2-3; D may be TRBD2 (6 bases). CDR3 length: 17 amino acids. CDR1 is LGHNA, CDR2 YNFKEQ, per germline. Trimming removed 3 bases at V and 0 bases at J, with 16 bases between. CDR3: CASSQDSWRGSTDTQYF. In DNA, the CDR3 is TGTGCCAGCAGCCAGGACTCCTGGCGGGGAAGCACAGATACGCAGTATTTT.

The CDR3 loop reads CASSLRLAEAYEQYF. The CDR3 DNA reads as TGTGCCAGCAGCCTTAGACTAGCTGAAGCCTACGAGCAGTACTTC. The chain uses TRBV7-2 and TRBJ2-7; TRBD2 aligns across 7 bases. The CDR3 runs to 15 residues. Germline loops: CDR1 SGHTA, CDR2 FQGNSA. The junction had 9 bases not matched to a gene; V was cut back by 5 bases and J by 2 bases.

This chain uses TRBV5-1 with TRBJ2-1; D remains ambiguous. The germline CDR1 and CDR2 sequences are SGHRS and YFSETQ. Trimming removed 1 base at V and 10 bases at J, with 21 bases between. The CDR3 totals 16 residues. CDR3 protein: CASSLRGSQSQGEQFF. CDR3 nucleotide sequence: TGCGCCAGCAGCTTGCGAGGCAGTCAATCCCAAGGGGAGCAGTTCTTC.

The chain couples TRBV28 to TRBJ2-5, with 8 bases that match TRBD1. CDR1 is MDHEN and CDR2 is SYDVKM in the germline V gene. V lost 6 bases to trimming and J lost 3 bases; unmatched junction nucleotides: 12. The CDR3 loop spans 16 amino acids. CDR3 residues: CASRRQGKRKKETQYF. CDR3 coding DNA: TGTGCCAGCAGACGACAGGGGAAGAGGAAAAAAGAGACCCAGTACTTC. Looking up the rest from reference TRBV28 and TRBJ2-5 gives the full variable domain: DVKVTQSSRYLVKRTGEKVFLECVQDMDHENMFWYRQDPGLGLRLIYFSYDVKMKEKGDIPEGYSVSREKKERFSLILESASTNQTSMYLCASRRQGKRKKETQYFGPGTRLLVL.

The DNA of the CDR3 is TGTGCCAGCAGTTACAGGTCGAACTTTAACTATGGCTACACCTTC. As protein: CASSYRSNFNYGYTF. J is TRBJ1-2 and V is TRBV6-4; tentative D call: TRBD1 (5 bases). The CDR3 loop spans 15 amino acids. Trimming took 5 bases from V and 1 from J, leaving 14 bases between them. CDR1 is MRHNA, CDR2 SNTAGT, per germline.

V and J are TRBV27 and TRBJ1-1; 8 nucleotides match TRBD1. V lost 4 bases, J lost 3 bases, and 7 bases stayed unmatched. This CDR3 has 15 amino acids. Germline V CDR1 and CDR2: MNHEY, SMNVEV (reference sequence). CDR3 nucleotide sequence: TGTGCCAGCAGTTCCCGGACAGGGTCGCACACTGAAGCTTTCTTT. Translation gives CASSSRTGSHTEAFF.

The rearrangement links TRBV28 to TRBJ1-1; no clear D gene. The ends were cut back, 5 bases at V and 0 bases at J, with 10 bases in the middle. CDR3 length: 14 residues. CDR1 is MDHEN, CDR2 SYDVKM, per germline. The CDR3 region has the DNA TGTGCCAGCAGTAAAAACGAGCTGAACACTGAAGCTTTCTTT. As protein: CASSKNELNTEAFF.

The rearrangement links TRBV5-1 to TRBJ2-7, with TRBD2 as a possible D gene (5 bases). This CDR3 contains 13 residues. In germline, CDR1 is SGHRS, CDR2 YFSETQ. The V and J ends lost 1 base and 0 bases respectively, with 5 bases between them. CDR3 loop: CASSLTSSYEQYF. In DNA form, the CDR3 reads TGCGCCAGCAGCTTGACTAGCTCCTACGAGCAGTACTTC. The complete variable domain, with remaining parts taken from reference TRBV5-1 and TRBJ2-7, reads KAGVTQTPRYLIKTRGQQVTLSCSPISGHRSVSWYQQTPGQGLQFLFEYFSETQRNKGNFPGRFSGRQFSNSRSEMNVSTLELGDSALYLCASSLTSSYEQYFGPGTRLTVT.

The chain combines TRBV11-2 with TRBJ2-7; 11 bases align to TRBD1. Germline V gene lookup returns CDR1 SGHAT and CDR2 FQNNGV. The V gene end was trimmed by 5 bases and the J gene end by 7 bases; junction bases not matched to a gene: 10. The CDR3 extends over 15 amino acids. For the CDR3, the DNA is TGTGCCAGCAGCGCCTACGGGACAGGGGGTGGGGAGCAGTACTTC. It encodes CASSAYGTGGGEQYF.

The genes are TRBV11-3 and TRBJ2-1; D gene ambiguous. The CDR3 contains 16 residues. The V end was cut by 5 bases, the J end by 9 bases, with 23 bases between. CDR1 and CDR2 from the germline V gene are SGHNT and YENEEA. CDR3 bases: TGTGCCAGCAGCCGCGACCCGGCTGCCGGTCTGCCTGAGCAGTTCTTC. Its protein is CASSRDPAAGLPEQFF.

The chain couples TRBV28 to TRBJ1-4; D unclear. Germline CDR1 reads MDHEN; CDR2 reads SYDVKM. The CDR3 extends over 14 amino acids. The ends were cut back, 3 bases at V and 6 bases at J, with 11 bases in the middle. The CDR3 sequence: CASSFITWDEKLFF. DNA of the CDR3: TGTGCCAGCAGTTTTATTACATGGGATGAAAAACTGTTTTTT.

This chain links TRBV7-6 with TRBJ2-7; TRBD2 might be the D (5 bases). V shed 2 bases and J shed 6 bases, with 17 bases lying between them. The CDR3 runs 15 residues. The germline gives CDR1 SGHVS, CDR2 FNYEAQ. CDR3 nucleotide sequence: TGTGCCAGCAGCTTAATTACCGAGCCGGGGTCCGAGCAGTACTTC. Its translation: CASSLITEPGSEQYF.

This sequence joins TRBV4-1 and TRBJ2-1; D may correspond to TRBD1 or TRBD2 (5 bases each). Trimming cost V 0 bases and J 8 bases, with 17 bases left between them. The CDR3 is 16 residues long. CDR1 and CDR2 from the germline V gene are MGHRA and YSYEKL. CDR3 sequence reads: CASSQEIEGTVDEQFF. The CDR3 DNA reads TGCGCCAGCAGCCAAGAAATCGAGGGGACCGTCGATGAGCAGTTCTTC.